This TCR beta chain was recorded in a study of beta chain features in type 1 diabetes. At the level of the study: What patients shared with healthy donors was a similar profile of age, gender and cell yields. Findings and limits, study-wide: PCR might show a preference for shorter templates, equally across patients and controls. Across patients, naive, central memory and Treg TCRB repertoires exhibited apparently greater similarity than was observed across healthy donors. There was a moderate but significant shortening of TCRB CDR3s in all four CD4+ subsets of Type 1 diabetes patients.

Markers CD45RO/CCR7/CD25/CD127/CD95/CD27 served to sort CD4+ naive, central memory, regulatory and stem cell-like memory cells. This clone has more than one count but fewer than ten. What it recognizes is unknown. V gave up 3 bases and J gave up 5 bases; unmatched junction bases: 4. The germline CDR1 and CDR2 sequences are SGHRS and YFSETQ. This CDR3 has 13 amino acids. The isolated RNA, all of it, was reverse transcribed, so expressed TCRB transcripts were what got sequenced. Method: immunoSEQ multiplex PCR; TCRdb's copy keeps in-frame clones and lacks some. Of 640,000 or so clones listed, roughly 12% are singletons.

The TCR originated in a man aged 18 to 30 with type 1 diabetes. The chain has TRBV5-1 and TRBJ2-5, with 7 bases lining up with TRBD2. The sequencing input was naive CD4+ T cells from blood. The CDR3 DNA follows: TGCGCCAGCAGCTGGACTAGGGCGGAGACCCAGTACTTC. It specifies CASSWTRAETQYF.